What follows is one T cell receptor (beta chain) and its context. Its cognate antigen has yet to be identified. There are no base qualities to consult, and no much larger clone falls within one base. The CDR3 holds 16 amino acids from the cysteine to the phenylalanine. Only the CDR3 part of the read is kept: 48 bases, read in frame from the first base. In the germline V gene, CDR1 corresponds to ENHRY and CDR2 to SYGVKD. V gives up 2 bases and J gives up 0 bases, and the segment between their germline ends measures 8 bases. TCR CDR3 regions were amplified from genomic DNA by multiplex PCR using the deep immunoSEQ assay. For each cell subset, the extracted genomic DNA was distributed evenly across all wells of several immunoSEQ 96-well plates, and each plate served as one replicate. For sorted subsets, about 200 ng genomic DNA, equal to tens of thousands of T cell genomes, was loaded into each replicate PCR. Purified libraries were quantified with a Qubit 3.0 fluorometer, sized on a Bioanalyzer 2100, and re-quantified with the KAPA Library Quantification kit. Each immunoSEQ 96-well plate was sequenced on its own single-read 150-cycle Illumina NextSeq 550 flow cell. As for the original processing: The immunoSEQ output contained only junctional sequences without quality scores, so filtering could not match that applied to full-length reads. Sequences were annotated with PyIR, a Python wrapper for IgBLAST v1.9, using IMGT germline references to assign V/J genes and CDR3. Reads with weak V/J assignments (E-value above 1e-6), missing CDR3, stop codons, out-of-frame junctions, or ambiguous translated residues were removed. A V3J clonotype was defined by an identical inferred V gene, J gene, and CDR3 amino acid sequence. The percentage overlap between two repertoires was calculated by dividing the number of shared unique clonotypes by the size of the smaller repertoire. Repertoire richness was assessed with RTK rarefaction, the Chao1 estimator, and Recon v2.1 estimates of unobserved clonotypes. Generation probabilities were computed with OLGA for all TCRbeta clonotypes obtained by the gDNA method from four donors. The table was pulled from immuneACCESS by TCRdb, which kept in-frame rearrangements only. Such tables lose some clones; where checked, under half of the loss comes from unresolved V genes, and the rest has no known cause. V, J and clone size reflect that table, while D and trimming were determined from the DNA. The sample contains approximately 1.5 million clones, roughly 98.5% of them found a single time. Approximately 0.38% of the sample is taken by the ten largest.

Healthy HIV-negative adults with no recently reported acute infections or vaccinations were included as donors. All donors were Caucasian adults living in Nashville, Tennessee, USA. Magnetic negative selection was used to enrich CD4+ T cells, after which naive cells were positively selected on CD45RA and the negative fraction became the memory subset. Blood was collected by leukapheresis, and PBMCs were isolated by Ficoll-Histopaque density gradient centrifugation and then cryopreserved in liquid nitrogen vapor phase. Purity and quantity of every magnetically sorted T cell population were checked by analytical flow cytometry. Genomic DNA was isolated from every sorted fraction and measured by UV absorbance on a Nanodrop 2000c. The data originate from a study of shared clonotypes between healthy human individuals (TCRdb year 2020). Background on the whole study: A couple of women and a few men aged 18 to 49 years were included in the cohort. Per donor, three plates each were used for CD4 naive and CD4 memory, two for CD8 naive, and one for CD8 memory. Libraries were prepared and TCR repertoires were sequenced by different laboratories using diverse techniques, in order to increase sequencing depth and limit assay-specific biases. Between about 0.9 and 8.9 billion PBMCs per donor were obtained by leukapheresis. To estimate repertoire size and how much clonotype sharing occurs between individuals, the study deeply sequenced the blood TCR repertoires of five healthy adults.

What the work shows at the level of the full study, not this receptor alone: The genetic and exposure-history diversity represented was limited by the small number of donors. Only blood was sampled, and tissue TCR repertoires likely differ from those in blood. Pairwise subsampling indicated that sequencing depth was expected to affect the degree of clonotype sharing among donors. Across four donors, about 5% of naive CD4, roughly 3.5% of naive CD8, around 2.1% of memory CD4, and 0.4% of memory CD8 clonotypes were shared. Even with the large sequencing depth, rarefaction of the sorted-subset datasets indicated that sequencing was incomplete. Naive subsets generally had larger estimated clonotype richness than memory subsets did. Clonotypes shared by all four sorted-subset donors showed higher generation probabilities than non-shared clonotypes.

The receptor's source is a man between 25 and 39 years old in good health. The V gene is TRBV10-3 and the J gene is TRBJ2-6; the D gene is not confidently resolved. Sequencing input: naive CD4+ T cells sorted from blood. Per the publication, the cell subset or site label means: CD45RA+ positively selected. The nucleotide sequence reads TGTGCCATCAGTGAGGCGGTTCACTCTGGGGCCAACGTCCTGACTTTC. This encodes CAISEAVHSGANVLTF.